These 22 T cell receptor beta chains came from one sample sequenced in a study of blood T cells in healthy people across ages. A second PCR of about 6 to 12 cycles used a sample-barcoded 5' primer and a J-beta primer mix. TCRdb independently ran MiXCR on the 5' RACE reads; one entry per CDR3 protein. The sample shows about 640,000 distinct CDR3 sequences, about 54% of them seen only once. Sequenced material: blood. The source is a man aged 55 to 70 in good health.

For the CDR3, the DNA is TGCAGCTTCCTTCCGGAACACACTGAAGCTTTCTTT. Encoded protein: CSFLPEHTEAFF. The chain couples TRBV20-1 to TRBJ1-1, with D unclear. Per the germline V gene, CDR1 is DFQATT and CDR2 is SNEGSKA (reference sequence). CDR3 length: 12 amino acids.

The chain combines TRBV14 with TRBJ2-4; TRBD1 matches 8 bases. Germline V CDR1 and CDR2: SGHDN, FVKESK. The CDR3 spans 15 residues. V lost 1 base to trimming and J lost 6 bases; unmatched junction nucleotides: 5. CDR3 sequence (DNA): TGTGCCAGCAGCCAAGTGACAGGGGCGGCAAACATTCAGTACTTC. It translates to CASSQVTGAANIQYF. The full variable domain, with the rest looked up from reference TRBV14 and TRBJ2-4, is EAGVTQFPSHSVIEKGQTVTLRCDPISGHDNLYWYRRVMGKEIKFLLHFVKESKQDESGMPNNRFLAERTGGTYSTLKVQPAELEDSGVYFCASSQVTGAANIQYFGAGTRLSVL.

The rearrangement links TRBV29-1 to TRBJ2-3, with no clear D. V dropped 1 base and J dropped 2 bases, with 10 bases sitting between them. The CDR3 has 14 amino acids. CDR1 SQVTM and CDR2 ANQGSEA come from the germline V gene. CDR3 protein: CSVEVGWNTDTQYF. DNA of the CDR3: TGCAGCGTTGAAGTTGGTTGGAACACAGATACGCAGTATTTT.

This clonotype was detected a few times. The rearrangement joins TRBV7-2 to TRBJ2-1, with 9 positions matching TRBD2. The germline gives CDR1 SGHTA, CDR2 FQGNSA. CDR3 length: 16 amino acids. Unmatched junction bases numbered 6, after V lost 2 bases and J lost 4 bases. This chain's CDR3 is CASSLHPAGGYNEQFF. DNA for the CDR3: TGTGCCAGCAGCTTACATCCAGCGGGGGGATACAATGAGCAGTTCTTC.

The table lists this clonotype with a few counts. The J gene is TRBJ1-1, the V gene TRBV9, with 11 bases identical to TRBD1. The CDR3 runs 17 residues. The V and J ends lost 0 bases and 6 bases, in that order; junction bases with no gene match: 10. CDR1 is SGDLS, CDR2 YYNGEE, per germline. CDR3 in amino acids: CASSVASPGQGESEAFF. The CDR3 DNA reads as TGTGCCAGCAGCGTAGCTTCGCCGGGACAGGGGGAATCTGAAGCTTTCTTT.

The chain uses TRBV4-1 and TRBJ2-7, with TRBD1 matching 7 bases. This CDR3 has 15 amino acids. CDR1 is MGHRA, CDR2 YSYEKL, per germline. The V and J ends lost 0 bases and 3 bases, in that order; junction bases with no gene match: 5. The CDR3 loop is CASSQDAAGGYEQYF. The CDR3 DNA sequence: TGCGCCAGCAGCCAAGATGCGGCAGGGGGCTACGAGCAGTACTTC.

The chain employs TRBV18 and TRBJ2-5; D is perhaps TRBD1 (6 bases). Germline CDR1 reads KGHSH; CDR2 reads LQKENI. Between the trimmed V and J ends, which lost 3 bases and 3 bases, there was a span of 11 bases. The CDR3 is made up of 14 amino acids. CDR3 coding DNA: TGTGCCAGCTCACCGACGCAGGGGAAAGAGACCCAGTACTTC. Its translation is CASSPTQGKETQYF. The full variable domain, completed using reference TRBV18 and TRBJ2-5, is NAGVMQNPRHLVRRRGQEARLRCSPMKGHSHVYWYRQLPEEGLKFMVYLQKENIIDESGMPKERFSAEFPKEGPSILRIQQVVRGDSAAYFCASSPTQGKETQYFGPGTRLLVL.

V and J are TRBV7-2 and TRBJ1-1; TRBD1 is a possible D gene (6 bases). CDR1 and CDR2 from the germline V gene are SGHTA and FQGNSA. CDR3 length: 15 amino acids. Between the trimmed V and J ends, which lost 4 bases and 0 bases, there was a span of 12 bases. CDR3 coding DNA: TGTGCCAGCAGCTCCCCGGGACACATGAACACTGAAGCTTTCTTT. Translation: CASSSPGHMNTEAFF.

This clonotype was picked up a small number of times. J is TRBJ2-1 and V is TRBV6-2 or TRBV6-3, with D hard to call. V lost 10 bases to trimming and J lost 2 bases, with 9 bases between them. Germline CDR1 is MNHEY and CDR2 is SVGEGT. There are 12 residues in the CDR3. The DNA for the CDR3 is TGTGCCATCGGTCCTACCTACAATGAGCAGTTCTTC. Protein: CAIGPTYNEQFF.

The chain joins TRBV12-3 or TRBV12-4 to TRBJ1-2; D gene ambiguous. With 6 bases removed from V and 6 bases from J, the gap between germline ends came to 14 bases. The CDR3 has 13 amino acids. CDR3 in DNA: TGTGCCAGCAGCTCCGACGGGGTGGATGGCTACACCTTC. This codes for CASSSDGVDGYTF.

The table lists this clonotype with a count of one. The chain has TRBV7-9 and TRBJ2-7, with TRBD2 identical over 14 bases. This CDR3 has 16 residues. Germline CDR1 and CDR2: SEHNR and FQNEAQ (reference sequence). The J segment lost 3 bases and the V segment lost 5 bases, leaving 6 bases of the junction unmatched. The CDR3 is CASSPWTSGGFYEQYF. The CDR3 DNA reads TGTGCCAGCAGCCCCTGGACTAGCGGGGGGTTCTACGAGCAGTACTTC.

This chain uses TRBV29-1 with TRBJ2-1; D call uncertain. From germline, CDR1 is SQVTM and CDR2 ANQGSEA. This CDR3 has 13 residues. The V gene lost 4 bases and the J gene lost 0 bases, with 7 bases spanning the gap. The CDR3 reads CSVAHPSYNEQFF. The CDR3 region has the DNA TGCAGCGTTGCGCACCCCTCCTACAATGAGCAGTTCTTC.

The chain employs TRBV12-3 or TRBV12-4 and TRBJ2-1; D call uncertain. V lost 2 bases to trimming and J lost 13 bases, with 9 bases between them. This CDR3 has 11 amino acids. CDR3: CASSLLETQFF. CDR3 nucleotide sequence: TGTGCCAGCAGTTTATTAGAGACCCAGTTCTTC.

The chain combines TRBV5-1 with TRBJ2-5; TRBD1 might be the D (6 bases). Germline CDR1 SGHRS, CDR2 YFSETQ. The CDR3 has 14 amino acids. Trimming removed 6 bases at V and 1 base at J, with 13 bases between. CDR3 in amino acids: CASTLVGAQETQYF. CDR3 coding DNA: TGCGCCAGCACCCTCGTGGGGGCCCAAGAGACCCAGTACTTC.

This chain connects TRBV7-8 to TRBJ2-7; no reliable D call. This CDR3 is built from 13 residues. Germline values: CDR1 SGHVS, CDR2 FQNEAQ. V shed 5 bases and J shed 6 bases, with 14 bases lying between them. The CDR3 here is CASSQYGPGEQYF. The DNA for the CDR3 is TGTGCCAGCAGCCAGTACGGCCCAGGCGAGCAGTACTTC.

The CDR3 DNA follows: TGCAGCGCCCTTGAACGGAGTAACTATGGCTACACCTTC. It specifies CSALERSNYGYTF. The chain couples TRBV29-1 to TRBJ1-2; D remains unclear. Trimming removed 7 bases at V and 1 base at J, with 13 bases between. The CDR3 runs 13 residues. Germline loops: CDR1 SQVTM, CDR2 ANQGSEA.

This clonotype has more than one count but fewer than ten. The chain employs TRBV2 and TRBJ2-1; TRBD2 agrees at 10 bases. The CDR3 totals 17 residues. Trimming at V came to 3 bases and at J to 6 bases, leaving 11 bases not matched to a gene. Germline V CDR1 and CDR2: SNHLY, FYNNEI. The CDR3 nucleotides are TGTGCCAGCAGTGATTCTTCCCTAGCGGGGGTCAGCAATGAGCAGTTCTTC. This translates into CASSDSSLAGVSNEQFF.

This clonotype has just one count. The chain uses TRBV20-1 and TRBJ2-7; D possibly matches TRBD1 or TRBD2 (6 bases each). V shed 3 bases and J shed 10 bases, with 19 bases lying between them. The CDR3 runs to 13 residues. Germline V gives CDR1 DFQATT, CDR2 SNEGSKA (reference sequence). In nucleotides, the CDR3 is TGCAGTGCTAGTGGGGGGCCCCAAGAGGCCCAGTACTTC. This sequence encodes CSASGGPQEAQYF.

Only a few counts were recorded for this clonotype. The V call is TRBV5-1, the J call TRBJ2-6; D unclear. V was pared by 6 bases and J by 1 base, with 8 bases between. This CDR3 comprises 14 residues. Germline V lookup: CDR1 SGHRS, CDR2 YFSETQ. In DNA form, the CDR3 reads TGCGCCAGCATGCTGGGGTCTGGGGCCAACGTCCTGACTTTC. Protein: CASMLGSGANVLTF.

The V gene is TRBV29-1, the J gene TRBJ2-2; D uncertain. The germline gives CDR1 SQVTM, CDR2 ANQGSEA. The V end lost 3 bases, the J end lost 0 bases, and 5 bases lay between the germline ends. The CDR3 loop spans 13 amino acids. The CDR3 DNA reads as TGCAGCGTTGAGGTCCCGAACACCGGGGAGCTGTTTTTT. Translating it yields CSVEVPNTGELFF.

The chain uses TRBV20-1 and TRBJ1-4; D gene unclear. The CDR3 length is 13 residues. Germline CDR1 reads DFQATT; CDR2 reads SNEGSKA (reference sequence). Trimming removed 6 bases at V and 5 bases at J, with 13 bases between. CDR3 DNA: TGCAGTGCCTGGCGGCAGGAGAATGAAAAACTGTTTTTT. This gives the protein CSAWRQENEKLFF.

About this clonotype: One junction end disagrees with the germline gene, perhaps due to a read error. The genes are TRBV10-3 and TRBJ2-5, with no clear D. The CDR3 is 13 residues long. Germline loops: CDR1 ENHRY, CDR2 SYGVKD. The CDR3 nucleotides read TGTGCCGTCAGTGTAGGCAGCCAAGAGACCCAGTACTTC. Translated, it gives CAVSVGSQETQYF.